What follows describes a single T cell receptor (beta chain). What it binds is unknown. The source of the sample is a study of CD4 T cells in relation to SARS-CoV-2 and coronaviruses. Background on the study: TCR beta CDR3s were sequenced after approximately ten-day antigen culture of PBMCs. Negative control cultures got HIV-1 Nef peptides or no peptide.

The CDR3 is 15 amino acids. The V end was cut by 1 base, the J end by 0 bases, with 10 bases between. CDR1 and CDR2 (germline): GTSNPN, SVGIG (reference sequence). The unexposed donors gave CD4+ T cells in about 2010-2019, prior to COVID-19. After less than 11 days of culture, CD4+ T cells were isolated. Cells permitting, SARS-CoV-2 S/N and four cold-coronavirus spikes were tested on unexposed-donor CD4+ T cells. Each well had approximately 2.2 million PBMCs in about 5% human AB serum with IL-2. TCRdb's copy holds only in-frame clones and misses some; the assay was immunoSEQ multiplex PCR. Of more than 15,000 clones in the sample, around four fifths were seen once.

The chain combines TRBV30 with TRBJ2-1; possibly TRBD2 for D (6 bases). The sequenced sample was CD4+ T cells from PBMCs, cultured in vitro. The clonotype comes from a human donor in good health. The CDR3 loop is CAWSGAGSSYNEQFF. CDR3 in DNA: TGTGCCTGGAGTGGGGCCGGGAGCTCCTACAATGAGCAGTTCTTC.